Below are 14 T cell receptor beta chains sequenced from a single sample in a study of CD8+ T cells in alopecia areata. Treatment indicated: oral pan-JAK inhibitor, 5-10 mg twice daily. The sequencing template was cDNA reverse transcribed from extracted RNA. The repertoire was sequenced with immunoSEQ multiplex PCR; TCRdb's copy has only in-frame clones and lacks some. This table holds some 96,000 clones, roughly two thirds found once. Source: CD8+ T cells sorted from blood, taken at week 4, from a patient treated with tofacitinib. These receptors were obtained from a human donor with alopecia areata.

V gene TRBV30 combines with J gene TRBJ2-2; TRBD2 matches 12 bases. The CDR3 loop spans 18 amino acids. CDR1 GTSNPN and CDR2 SVGIG come from the germline V gene (reference sequence). With V trimmed by 1 base and J by 5 bases, 11 bases remained unmatched. CDR3 region: CAWSEGLAGSGATGELFF. CDR3 DNA sequence: TGTGCCTGGAGTGAAGGACTAGCGGGATCTGGGGCTACCGGGGAGCTGTTTTTT.

The chain uses TRBV5-8 and TRBJ1-2; D is unresolved. Germline values: CDR1 SGHTS, CDR2 YDEGEE. Trimming took 1 base from V and 8 from J, leaving 12 bases between them. The CDR3 is 13 residues long. The CDR3 nucleotides read TGTGCCAGCAGCTTGCAAGGCTGGAACGGCTACACCTTC. This translates into CASSLQGWNGYTF.

This clone was seen a single time. The chain couples TRBV7-9 to TRBJ1-1; no clear D. V was trimmed by 2 bases and J by 6 bases, leaving 7 bases between them. The CDR3 extends over 12 amino acids. In germline, CDR1 is SEHNR, CDR2 FQNEAQ (reference sequence). The CDR3 region is CASSLFRSEAFF. Written as DNA, the CDR3 is TGTGCCAGCAGCTTATTTAGGTCTGAAGCTTTCTTT.

The chain combines TRBV27 with TRBJ2-7; D is perhaps TRBD1 (6 bases). Germline V gene lookup returns CDR1 MNHEY and CDR2 SMNVEV (reference sequence). The CDR3 length is 12 residues. V shed 8 bases and J shed 7 bases, with 15 bases lying between them. The CDR3 loop is CASHASQGEQYF. The CDR3 bases are TGTGCCAGCCACGCTAGTCAGGGGGAGCAGTACTTC.

This clone showed up just once. This CDR3 is CASSLGEAYEQYF. The CDR3 nucleotides are TGTGCCAGCAGTTTAGGAGAAGCCTACGAGCAGTACTTC. This rearrangement joins TRBV28 to TRBJ2-7; D unclear. The V and J ends lost 2 bases and 2 bases respectively, with 7 bases between them. CDR1 is MDHEN and CDR2 is SYDVKM in the germline V gene. There are 13 residues in the CDR3. Filled out from reference TRBV28 and TRBJ2-7, the complete variable domain reads DVKVTQSSRYLVKRTGEKVFLECVQDMDHENMFWYRQDPGLGLRLIYFSYDVKMKEKGDIPEGYSVSREKKERFSLILESASTNQTSMYLCASSLGEAYEQYFGPGTRLTVT.

Details on this clone: Compared with germline, one end of the junction differs, possibly owing to a read error. The rearrangement joins TRBV29-1 to TRBJ2-7; D is possibly TRBD2 (6 bases). The CDR3 has 12 amino acids. Germline V gene data show CDR1 as SQVTM and CDR2 as ANQGSEA. The CDR3, as DNA: TGCAGCGTTGAAAACCCGGCGGGGCGGGTGAACTTC. Translation gives CSVENPAGRVNF.

This clone was counted a few times. The chain employs TRBV27 and TRBJ1-1; unclear D gene. The CDR3 is made up of 13 amino acids. CDR1 and CDR2 from the germline V gene are MNHEY and SMNVEV (reference sequence). V was clipped by 3 bases and J by 0 bases, with 5 bases between them. The CDR3, as DNA: TGTGCCAGCAGTTTCGTTGTGAACACTGAAGCTTTCTTT. This translates into CASSFVVNTEAFF.

V usage is TRBV9 and J usage is TRBJ2-3; perhaps TRBD1 as D (5 bases). Trimming cost V 2 bases and J 4 bases, with 14 bases left between them. The germline V gene encodes CDR1 SGDLS and CDR2 YYNGEE. This CDR3 has 15 residues. The CDR3 nucleotides are TGTGCCAGCAGCGTTCAGGGTTGGGGCCCAGATACGCAGTATTTT. It codes for CASSVQGWGPDTQYF.

This clone appeared many times. The V gene is TRBV6-1, the J gene TRBJ1-6, with a possible D match to TRBD1 (5 bases). There are 14 residues in the CDR3. The V end was cut by 3 bases, the J end by 10 bases, with 13 bases between. CDR1 is MNHNS, CDR2 SASEGT, per germline. The CDR3: CASSDGRERSPLHF. CDR3 coding DNA: TGTGCCAGCAGTGACGGCAGGGAAAGGTCACCCCTCCACTTT.

The chain combines TRBV6-1 with TRBJ2-5, with D uncertain. The CDR3 contains 13 residues. Germline loops: CDR1 MNHNS, CDR2 SASEGT. Trimming pared 6 bases from V and 4 bases from J, leaving 12 bases between. In DNA, the CDR3 is TGTGCCAGCAGAGGCCCAGCCCGAGAGACCCAGTACTTC. Translation gives CASRGPARETQYF.

This chain links TRBV5-1 with TRBJ2-1; the match to TRBD2 covers 8 bases. Germline lookup yields CDR1 SGHRS and CDR2 YFSETQ. The CDR3 is 17 amino acids. Trimming removed 2 bases from V and 3 bases from J; junction bases left unmatched: 10. CDR3 loop: CASSFLGSGSVYNEQFF. The CDR3 DNA follows: TGCGCCAGCAGCTTCCTGGGGAGCGGGAGTGTCTACAATGAGCAGTTCTTC.

V and J are TRBV4-1 and TRBJ2-1; unclear D gene. The V end was cut by 5 bases, the J end by 1 base, with 6 bases between. Germline CDR1 is MGHRA and CDR2 is YSYEKL. This CDR3 spans 13 amino acids. The CDR3 is CASSSGSYNEQFF. The DNA of the CDR3 is TGCGCCAGCAGCTCCGGATCCTACAATGAGCAGTTCTTC.

This clone occurred a few times. The V and J genes are TRBV18 and TRBJ2-2; 7 bases line up with TRBD1. The CDR3 runs to 15 residues. In germline, CDR1 is KGHSH, CDR2 LQKENI. The V segment lost 0 bases and the J segment 6 bases; nucleotides outside the gene matches: 4. CDR3 nucleotide sequence: TGTGCCAGCTCACCACCGACAGGGATCCCCGGGGAGCTGTTTTTT. It translates to CASSPPTGIPGELFF.

The chain is built from TRBV5-6 and TRBJ2-1, with D perhaps TRBD1 or TRBD2 (5 bases each). The CDR3 sequence is 16 residues long. Germline assignment: CDR1 SGHDT and CDR2 YYEEEE. Trimming took 2 bases from V and 0 from J, leaving 12 bases between them. CDR3: CASSFGTGSSYNEQFF. The CDR3 region has the DNA TGTGCCAGCAGCTTTGGGACGGGAAGCTCCTACAATGAGCAGTTCTTC.